A selection of T cell receptor beta chains follows, all from one sample in a study of technical replicates of blood from a few donors. The method was immunoSEQ multiplex PCR; TCRdb's version includes in-frame clones alone and lacks a portion of them. The sample shows about 94,000 clones, approximately 95% of them seen only once. Specimen: T cells isolated from PBMCs. The source is a human donor in good health. CDR3s include the opening cysteine and the closing phenylalanine or tryptophan. The D gene is left open where the match is weak. Size is stated for part of the rows, as once, few or many counts, or as a class when the clone is expanded.

v_call: TRBV9
d_call: -
j_call: TRBJ1-1
clone_size: -
cdr3_aa: CASSARGVGEAFF
cdr3_nt: TGTGCCAGCAGCGCAAGGGGTGTCGGTGAAGCTTTCTTT

v_call: TRBV7-8
d_call: -
j_call: TRBJ2-3
clone_size: -
cdr3_aa: CASSSPGEDTQYF
cdr3_nt: TGTGCCAGCAGCTCGCCGGGGGAAGATACGCAGTATTTT

v_call: TRBV19
d_call: -
j_call: TRBJ2-6
clone_size: -
cdr3_aa: CASSMGRTGGANVLTF
cdr3_nt: TGTGCCAGTAGTATGGGGAGGACAGGCGGGGCCAACGTCCTGACTTTC

v_call: TRBV10-3
d_call: TRBD1
j_call: TRBJ2-1
clone_size: -
cdr3_aa: CAISDLGQGAGEQFF
cdr3_nt: TGTGCCATCAGTGATCTTGGACAGGGGGCTGGCGAGCAGTTCTTC

v_call: TRBV19
d_call: -
j_call: TRBJ1-5
clone_size: -
cdr3_aa: CASSTQQGIINQPQHF
cdr3_nt: TGTGCCAGTAGTACCCAACAGGGTATAATCAATCAGCCCCAGCATTTT

v_call: TRBV29-1
d_call: TRBD1
j_call: TRBJ2-7
clone_size: -
cdr3_aa: CSVGQDYEQYF
cdr3_nt: TGCAGCGTAGGACAGGACTACGAGCAGTACTTC

v_call: TRBV2
d_call: TRBD2
j_call: TRBJ2-1
clone_size: -
cdr3_aa: CASKPYSGRGRTLNEQFF
cdr3_nt: TGTGCCAGCAAACCTTACAGCGGGAGAGGCCGGACTTTAAATGAGCAGTTCTTC

v_call: TRBV27
d_call: -
j_call: TRBJ1-2
clone_size: once
cdr3_aa: CASSLDGGLYGYTF
cdr3_nt: TGTGCCAGCAGTTTAGATGGGGGCCTCTATGGCTACACCTTC

v_call: TRBV5-1
d_call: TRBD1
j_call: TRBJ2-7
clone_size: -
cdr3_aa: CASSSGQGGAYEQYF
cdr3_nt: TGCGCCAGCAGCTCTGGACAGGGGGGAGCCTACGAGCAGTACTTC

v_call: TRBV13
d_call: TRBD1
j_call: TRBJ1-1
clone_size: -
cdr3_aa: CASSSGMGGQGNTEAFF
cdr3_nt: TGTGCCAGCAGTTCGGGGATGGGGGGACAGGGGAACACTGAAGCTTTCTTT

v_call: TRBV11-2
d_call: TRBD2
j_call: TRBJ2-1
clone_size: -
cdr3_aa: CASSLGRLAGGPEQFF
cdr3_nt: TGTGCCAGCAGCTTAGGGAGACTAGCGGGAGGGCCTGAGCAGTTCTTC

v_call: TRBV10-3
d_call: -
j_call: TRBJ2-1
clone_size: -
cdr3_aa: CAISEESNEQFF
cdr3_nt: TGTGCCATCAGTGAAGAGTCAAATGAGCAGTTCTTC

v_call: TRBV7-9
d_call: TRBD2
j_call: TRBJ2-3
clone_size: -
cdr3_aa: CASSSPLGLAGAQYF
cdr3_nt: TGTGCCAGCAGCTCGCCTCTGGGACTAGCGGGCGCGCAGTATTTT

v_call: TRBV5-1
d_call: -
j_call: TRBJ2-7
clone_size: -
cdr3_aa: CASSLDRFPYEQYF
cdr3_nt: TGCGCCAGCAGCTTGGACAGGTTTCCTTACGAGCAGTACTTC

v_call: TRBV7-2
d_call: TRBD2
j_call: TRBJ2-5
clone_size: -
cdr3_aa: CASSLGTSGRPQYF
cdr3_nt: TGTGCCAGCAGCTTAGGGACTAGCGGTCGCCCCCAGTACTTC

v_call: TRBV18
d_call: TRBD2
j_call: TRBJ2-1
clone_size: -
cdr3_aa: CASSSSGNRDNEQFF
cdr3_nt: TGTGCCAGCTCATCGAGCGGGAATCGGGACAATGAGCAGTTCTTC

v_call: TRBV5-5
d_call: TRBD1
j_call: TRBJ2-3
clone_size: -
cdr3_aa: CASSRTGVGSYNTQYF
cdr3_nt: TGTGCCAGCAGCAGAACAGGGGTTGGTTCGTACAATACGCAGTATTTT

v_call: TRBV15
d_call: -
j_call: TRBJ1-4
clone_size: -
cdr3_aa: CATSSSTGWGNEKLFF
cdr3_nt: TGTGCCACCAGCAGTTCGACAGGTTGGGGAAATGAAAAACTGTTTTTT

v_call: TRBV13
d_call: TRBD1
j_call: TRBJ2-7
clone_size: -
cdr3_aa: CASSLEGDRGSEQYF
cdr3_nt: TGTGCCAGCAGCTTAGAGGGGGACAGGGGTAGCGAGCAGTACTTC

v_call: TRBV25-1
d_call: TRBD2
j_call: TRBJ2-2
clone_size: -
cdr3_aa: CATLAGGTGELFF
cdr3_nt: TGTGCCACACTAGCGGGAGGTACCGGGGAGCTGTTTTTT

v_call: TRBV2
d_call: -
j_call: TRBJ1-1
clone_size: -
cdr3_aa: CASRFGGGTEAFF
cdr3_nt: TGTGCCAGCAGATTTGGGGGCGGAACTGAAGCTTTCTTT

v_call: TRBV4-2
d_call: TRBD1
j_call: TRBJ2-7
clone_size: -
cdr3_aa: CASSPRDSSYEQYF
cdr3_nt: TGTGCCAGCAGCCCGAGGGACAGCTCCTACGAGCAGTACTTC

v_call: TRBV21-1
d_call: -
j_call: TRBJ1-3
clone_size: once
cdr3_aa: CASSNRSRSGPGNTIYF
cdr3_nt: TGTGCCAGCAGCAATCGTAGTCGTAGCGGTCCTGGAAACACCATATATTTT

v_call: TRBV6-1
d_call: TRBD1
j_call: TRBJ1-4
clone_size: -
cdr3_aa: CAAEVKRGQWEKLFF
cdr3_nt: TGTGCCGCAGAAGTTAAAAGGGGGCAATGGGAAAAACTGTTTTTT